This is a list of T cell receptor beta chains from one sample in a study of blood T cells in healthy people across ages. Using its own MiXCR run on the 5' RACE reads, TCRdb lists one record per CDR3 protein. The sample lists 1.5 million to 2 million distinct CDR3 sequences; 28% were seen once. The sequenced material came from blood. Receptors originate from a woman between 25 and 40 years old in good health. CDR3s include the opening cysteine and the closing phenylalanine or tryptophan. The order of the fields is J gene, D gene, clone size, V gene, CDR3 DNA, CDR3 protein. The D gene is left open where the match is weak. Rows may omit the clone size; those that give it use once, few, many or a size class.

TRBJ1-5 | TRBD1 | NA | TRBV12-3/TRBV12-4 | TGTGCCAGCAGTAAGATGACAGGGACGGTATCCCAGCATTTT | CASSKMTGTVSQHF
TRBJ1-2 | NA | many | TRBV12-3/TRBV12-4 | TGTGCCAGCAGTTATACACAGGCGAGGGGCTACACCTTC | CASSYTQARGYTF
TRBJ2-2 | TRBD2 | once | TRBV20-1 | TGCAGTGCTAGAGTATCTAGCGGGCAGAACACCGGGGAGCTGTTTTTT | CSARVSSGQNTGELFF
TRBJ2-7 | TRBD1 | NA | TRBV29-1 | TGCAGCGGGGGACAGGGGGCAGGTGGCGAGCAGTACTTC | CSGGQGAGGEQYF
TRBJ2-1 | NA | NA | TRBV6-2/TRBV6-3 | TGTGCCAGCTGTCTGAGCGGGTCCTACAATGAGCAGTTCTTC | CASCLSGSYNEQFF
TRBJ2-7 | TRBD2 | NA | TRBV13 | TGTGCCAGCAGCGCCCGGGACTACAAAGAGCAGTACTTC | CASSARDYKEQYF
TRBJ2-7 | NA | many | TRBV12-3/TRBV12-4 | TGTGCCAGCAGTCAAAGACAGTACGAGCAGTACTTC | CASSQRQYEQYF
TRBJ1-1 | TRBD1 | NA | TRBV20-1 | TGCAGTGCTAATCGGGACAGGGCCATGAACACTGAAGCTTTCTTT | CSANRDRAMNTEAFF
TRBJ2-1 | NA | NA | TRBV6-1 | TGTGCCAGCAGTGAAGAATGGGGCTCCTACAATGAGCAGTTCTTC | CASSEEWGSYNEQFF
TRBJ2-7 | NA | few | TRBV3-1 | TGTGCCAGCAGCCAAGGGATTGGACAAACCTACGAGCAGTACTTC | CASSQGIGQTYEQYF
TRBJ1-2 | TRBD1 | few | TRBV20-1 | TGCAGTGCTAGTGGTCTAGGGGGCCTCTCGGGCCATGGCTACACCTTC | CSASGLGGLSGHGYTF
TRBJ2-3 | TRBD2 | few | TRBV12-5 | TGTGCTAGTGGTTTGACCTTAGCGGGAGGCACAGATACGCAGTATTTT | CASGLTLAGGTDTQYF
TRBJ2-7 | TRBD2 | few | TRBV25-1 | TGTGCCAGCAGGCGGGAGGGAGGGCCGTCGTTCGAGCAGTACTTC | CASRREGGPSFEQYF
TRBJ1-5 | NA | few | TRBV5-1 | TGCTCCAGCAGCTTGGCGGGGGGCAATCAGCCCCAGCATTTT | CSSSLAGGNQPQHF
TRBJ2-1 | NA | few | TRBV2 | TGTGCCAGTTTCGATAGGAATGAGCAGTTCTTC | CASFDRNEQFF
TRBJ2-1 | NA | few | TRBV29-1 | TGCAGCGTTTTCCCGGGTCCTTACCCTCACAATGAGCAGTTCTTC | CSVFPGPYPHNEQFF
TRBJ2-3 | TRBD2 | NA | TRBV7-2 | TGTGCCAGCAGCCCCAACCCCCTCGCGGGGGTGGGCACAGATACGCAGTATTTT | CASSPNPLAGVGTDTQYF
TRBJ2-7 | NA | few | TRBV5-1 | TGCGCCAGCAGCTTGGGATTAACTGAGACCTACGAGCAGTACTTC | CASSLGLTETYEQYF
TRBJ2-7 | TRBD2 | NA | TRBV6-4 | TGTGCCAGCATATTCCCTAGCGGGAGTGACGAGCAGTACTTC | CASIFPSGSDEQYF
TRBJ2-7 | TRBD2 | few | TRBV6-6 | TGTGCCAGCAGTTCCCAGGGTAGCGGGGGGGTCTACTCCTACGAGCAGTACTTC | CASSSQGSGGVYSYEQYF
TRBJ2-1 | NA | few | TRBV12-3/TRBV12-4 | TGTGCCAGCATCCCTTCGGGCGGCCGACAAAAGTTCTTC | CASIPSGGRQKFF
TRBJ2-5 | NA | NA | TRBV11-2 | TGTGCCAACAGCTTGGAGGGAGGGGGGGTATTCGGGACCCAGTACTTC | CANSLEGGGVFGTQYF
TRBJ2-3 | NA | few | TRBV5-1 | TGCGCCAGCAGCGTGGACGGACGAACGCAGTATTTT | CASSVDGRTQYF
TRBJ2-1 | TRBD2 | few | TRBV13 | TGTGCCAGCAGCTTAGGGACGGGAGGGAGCTCCTACAATGAGCAGTTCTTC | CASSLGTGGSSYNEQFF
TRBJ2-1 | NA | NA | TRBV2 | TGTGCCAGCAGTGATCGGCGGGGGCACTCCTACAATGAGCAGTTCTTC | CASSDRRGHSYNEQFF
TRBJ2-2 | TRBD2 | NA | TRBV7-2 | TGTGCCAGCAGCTTAGTCGGACTAGCGGGGGGTCGTACCGGGGAGCTGTTTTTT | CASSLVGLAGGRTGELFF
TRBJ2-7 | NA | NA | TRBV7-2 | TGTGCCAGCAGCTCCACCATTAGCGACCGACGGTACGAGCAGTACTTC | CASSSTISDRRYEQYF
TRBJ2-7 | TRBD1 | NA | TRBV20-1 | TGCAGTGCCCCGACAGGGGCAATTAGCGAGCAGTACTTC | CSAPTGAISEQYF
TRBJ1-6 | NA | NA | TRBV6-5 | TGTGCCAGCAGTTACTCAACGGGAAACTCACCCCTCCACTTT | CASSYSTGNSPLHF
TRBJ2-7 | NA | few | TRBV30 | TGTGCCTTATCTATTCTGACGTACGAGCAGTACTTC | CALSILTYEQYF
TRBJ1-5 | NA | NA | TRBV18 | TGTGCCAGCTCACCAGGAGGGGATAGCAATCAGCCCCAGCATTTT | CASSPGGDSNQPQHF
TRBJ2-5 | NA | NA | TRBV3-1 | TGTGCCAGCAGCCACGAGCCCGGCGGGGTAGAGACCCAGTACTTC | CASSHEPGGVETQYF
TRBJ2-5 | NA | many | TRBV20-1 | TGCAGTGCTAGCGTCGGATCACGGGAGACCCAGTACTTC | CSASVGSRETQYF
TRBJ2-5 | NA | many | TRBV2 | TGTGCCAGCAGGACAAACCAAGAGACCCAGTACTTC | CASRTNQETQYF
TRBJ2-3 | TRBD2 | few | TRBV7-3 | TGTGCCAGCACGCGCGGGGGGGTCAGCGATACGCAGTATTTT | CASTRGGVSDTQYF
TRBJ1-1 | TRBD1 | NA | TRBV28 | TGTGCCAGCAGTTTATTAGCGGGACAGGACACTGAAGCTTTCTTT | CASSLLAGQDTEAFF
TRBJ1-2 | NA | many | TRBV12-3/TRBV12-4 | TGTGCCAGCAGTTTTCGGGAAATTAACTATGGCTACACCTTC | CASSFREINYGYTF
TRBJ1-5 | NA | few | TRBV6-5 | TGTGCCAGCGGGGCAGGCCGCGGCCCGGGTCAGCCCCAGCATTTT | CASGAGRGPGQPQHF
TRBJ2-3 | NA | few | TRBV12-3/TRBV12-4 | TGTGCCAGCAGTTCCCGACTAGATGATACGCAGTATTTT | CASSSRLDDTQYF
TRBJ2-5 | NA | few | TRBV7-9 | TGTGCCAGCAGCCCCAGCCCCAGGGAGCAGTACTTC | CASSPSPREQYF
TRBJ2-3 | NA | many | TRBV12-3/TRBV12-4 | TGTGCCAGTACCCTCCGAGATACGCAGTATTTT | CASTLRDTQYF
TRBJ1-4 | NA | NA | TRBV7-9 | TGTGCCACCAATCGCGGGGGGGGTCCGGCAGAAAAACTGTTTTTT | CATNRGGGPAEKLFF
TRBJ2-5 | NA | few | TRBV25-1 | TGTGCCAGCAGTGACGTCGCAGGGTCAGGGGAGACCCAGTACTTC | CASSDVAGSGETQYF
TRBJ2-1 | NA | NA | TRBV12-3/TRBV12-4 | TGTGCCAGCAGCCAATCAGGGAAACAGTTCTTC | CASSQSGKQFF
TRBJ2-5 | TRBD2 | few | TRBV12-3/TRBV12-4 | TGTGCCAGCTCCTTCCGGCTAGCGGGAGTATGGCAAGAGACCCAGTACTTC | CASSFRLAGVWQETQYF
TRBJ2-1 | TRBD2 | many | TRBV5-1 | TGCGCCAGCAGCTCGACTAGCGGGGTTTTGGGTGAGCAGTTCTTC | CASSSTSGVLGEQFF
TRBJ2-1 | TRBD2 | few | TRBV10-3 | TGTGCCATCACTGGACTAGCGGGAGGGTACAATGAGCAGTTCTTC | CAITGLAGGYNEQFF
TRBJ2-7 | NA | few | TRBV19 | TGTGCCAGTAGTCCCGGCATCGGGAGCTCCTACGAGCAGTACTTC | CASSPGIGSSYEQYF
TRBJ2-1 | NA | NA | TRBV24-1 | TGTGCCACCAGTGATCAAGATGCGGGCTCCTACAATGTGCAGTTCTTC | CATSDQDAGSYNVQFF